The 19 T cell receptor beta chains reported below all come from one sample, sequenced in a study of cytomegalovirus exposure and HLA in healthy donors. This PCR relied on a set of 60 Vbeta primers and 13 Jbeta primers. The table came from immunoSEQ multiplex PCR; TCRdb's copy has only in-frame clones and leaves some out. The table has some 170,000 clones, over 70% seen once. Sequencing used PBMCs. The receptors shown here come from a woman aged 60-75 years in good health and CMV-seropositive.

This clone was picked up a small number of times. J is TRBJ2-7 and V is TRBV28, with 14 bases aligning to TRBD2. The CDR3 loop spans 19 amino acids. The germline V gene encodes CDR1 MDHEN and CDR2 SYDVKM. V shed 5 bases, J shed 4 bases, and the junction held 16 bases outside the gene matches. This CDR3 is CASSIWTSGRSREGYEQYF. DNA of the CDR3: TGTGCCAGCAGTATTTGGACTAGCGGGAGGTCCCGGGAAGGGTACGAGCAGTACTTC.

The chain recombines TRBV6-5 with TRBJ1-6; a weak D match, TRBD1 (5 bases). The CDR3 consists of 15 residues. Looked up from germline, CDR1 is MNHEY and CDR2 is SVGAGI. Trimming shortened V by 6 bases and J by 6 bases, and 15 bases separated the two germline ends. DNA of the CDR3: TGTGCCAGCAGAATGGGTTCGGGGGGTAATTCACCCCTCCACTTT. It translates to CASRMGSGGNSPLHF.

J is TRBJ2-5 and V is TRBV6-1; possibly TRBD2 for D (5 bases). In germline, CDR1 is MNHNS, CDR2 SASEGT. V lost 7 bases, J lost 5 bases, and 17 bases lay in between. CDR3 length: 14 residues. CDR3 residues: CASNLEAVRETQYF. The CDR3 coding sequence is TGTGCCAGCAACTTGGAAGCGGTTAGGGAGACCCAGTACTTC.

The rearrangement joins TRBV12-5 to TRBJ2-5; TRBD1 is a possible D gene (5 bases). This CDR3 region has 15 residues. Trimming removed 1 base from V and 0 bases from J, with 9 bases in between. Germline CDR1 is LGHNT and CDR2 is FRNRAP. CDR3 protein: CASGLGSTDQETQYF. CDR3 coding DNA: TGTGCTAGTGGTTTGGGCTCGACAGACCAAGAGACCCAGTACTTC.

This chain joins TRBV5-1 and TRBJ1-5; possible D gene TRBD1, 6 bases. Trimming removed 5 bases from V and 6 bases from J, with 12 bases in between. CDR3 size: 13 residues. Germline V lookup: CDR1 SGHRS, CDR2 YFSETQ. CDR3 coding DNA: TGCGCCAGCAGTCCCACAGGGAGTCAGCCCCAGCATTTT. Amino acid sequence: CASSPTGSQPQHF.

The gene calls are TRBV2 and TRBJ1-6; TRBD1 matches at 7 bases. Germline-derived CDR1 and CDR2 are SNHLY and FYNNEI. The trim removed 6 bases at V and 5 bases at J, leaving 7 bases unmatched. The CDR3 extends over 15 amino acids. The CDR3 is CASRIGTANNSPLHF. As DNA, the CDR3 is TGTGCCAGCAGAATCGGGACAGCTAATAATTCACCCCTCCACTTT.

The chain uses TRBV19 and TRBJ2-1; D is uncertain. Germline V CDR1 and CDR2: LNHDA, SQIVND (reference sequence). V dropped 1 base and J dropped 4 bases, with 11 bases sitting between them. This CDR3 spans 15 amino acids. The CDR3 DNA sequence: TGTGCCAGTAGTATAGGCGGCACTACTTACAATGAGCAGTTCTTC. Translation gives CASSIGGTTYNEQFF.

The chain employs TRBV9 and TRBJ1-3; D not resolved. The germline gives CDR1 SGDLS, CDR2 YYNGEE. V gave up 0 bases and J gave up 5 bases, with 9 bases separating them. The CDR3 contains 14 residues. For the CDR3, the DNA is TGTGCCAGCAGCGTAGATAACAGTCGAAACACCATATATTTT. Translation gives CASSVDNSRNTIYF.

This clone was counted a single time. Here the CDR3 reads CASSVATGGAGNTIYF. CDR3 coding DNA: TGTGCCAGCAGCGTAGCTACAGGAGGGGCTGGAAACACCATATATTTT. This chain uses TRBV9 with TRBJ1-3; weak D call: TRBD1 (5 bases). CDR3 length: 16 residues. Deletions cut 0 bases from V and 2 bases from J, with 12 bases between. The germline V gene has CDR1 SGDLS and CDR2 YYNGEE.

The genes are TRBV30 and TRBJ1-3; possibly TRBD1 for D (5 bases). Trimming removed 1 base at V and 10 bases at J, with 8 bases between. The CDR3 loop spans 11 amino acids. Germline loops: CDR1 GTSNPN, CDR2 SVGIG (reference sequence). CDR3 amino acids: CAWSEGPTIYF. As DNA, the CDR3 is TGTGCCTGGAGTGAGGGGCCTACCATATATTTT.

Concerning this clone itself: A read error may account for a junction end that differs from germline. The chain couples TRBV4-1 to TRBJ2-1; 10 bases map to TRBD1. This CDR3 spans 16 amino acids. Germline V gene lookup returns CDR1 MGHRA and CDR2 YSYEKL. CDR3 sequence: CASRQVGTGVYNEQFF. In DNA form, the CDR3 reads TGCGCCAGCAGGCAAGTCGGGACAGGGGTATACAATGAGCAGTTCTTC.

The chain is built from TRBV27 and TRBJ1-1; TRBD1 might be the D (5 bases). The CDR3 runs to 14 residues. V lost 6 bases and J 1 base, leaving 12 bases between the germline ends. Per germline, CDR1 MNHEY and CDR2 SMNVEV (reference sequence). The CDR3 region is CASRWGGTNTEAFF. In DNA, the CDR3 is TGTGCCAGCAGATGGGGGGGAACGAACACTGAAGCTTTCTTT.

V gene TRBV6-6 combines with J gene TRBJ2-3, with D possibly TRBD2 on 5 matching bases. Deletions cut 0 bases from V and 4 bases from J, with 5 bases between. CDR3 length equals 13 residues. Germline CDR1 is MNHNY and CDR2 is SVGAGI (reference sequence). In nucleotides, the CDR3 is TGTGCCAGCAGTTACTCGAGGGCAGATACGCAGTATTTT. Translated, it gives CASSYSRADTQYF.

V gene TRBV7-9 combines with J gene TRBJ2-7; 9 bases fit TRBD1. Trimming took 3 bases from V and 5 from J; bases not matched to a gene: 8. The CDR3 is 15 amino acids. Germline values: CDR1 SEHNR, CDR2 FQNEAQ (reference sequence). Here the CDR3 reads CASSLTGGRSDEQYF. The DNA for the CDR3 is TGTGCCAGCAGCTTGACAGGGGGGCGCTCGGACGAGCAGTACTTC.

The rearrangement links TRBV29-1 to TRBJ2-7; D is ambiguous. This CDR3 contains 13 residues. Looked up from germline, CDR1 is SQVTM and CDR2 is ANQGSEA. Trimming removed 0 bases from V and 1 base from J, with 7 bases in between. Here the CDR3 DNA reads TGCAGCGTTGAAGATGACAAATCCTACGAGCAGTACTTC. Amino acids: CSVEDDKSYEQYF.

This chain uses TRBV28 with TRBJ1-5, with D perhaps TRBD1 (6 bases). This CDR3 spans 14 amino acids. Trimming cost V 1 base and J 5 bases, with 9 bases left between them. Germline V gene lookup returns CDR1 MDHEN and CDR2 SYDVKM. The CDR3 spells CASSLSGVYQPQHF. In DNA, the CDR3 is TGTGCCAGCAGTTTATCAGGGGTTTATCAGCCCCAGCATTTT.

Only a few counts were recorded for this clone. The chain employs TRBV5-1 and TRBJ2-6; no firm D call. Germline V lookup: CDR1 SGHRS, CDR2 YFSETQ. CDR3 size: 15 residues. V dropped 0 bases and J dropped 0 bases, with 4 bases sitting between them. CDR3 DNA sequence: TGCGCCAGCAGCTTGGCAAACTCTGGGGCCAACGTCCTGACTTTC. Protein: CASSLANSGANVLTF. The full variable domain, completed using reference TRBV5-1 and TRBJ2-6, is KAGVTQTPRYLIKTRGQQVTLSCSPISGHRSVSWYQQTPGQGLQFLFEYFSETQRNKGNFPGRFSGRQFSNSRSEMNVSTLELGDSALYLCASSLANSGANVLTFGAGSRLTVL.

This sequence joins TRBV18 and TRBJ1-4; D not certain. The CDR3 has 14 amino acids. The ends were cut back, 3 bases at V and 8 bases at J, with 13 bases in the middle. Germline CDR1 reads KGHSH; CDR2 reads LQKENI. For the CDR3, the DNA is TGTGCCAGCTCACCGATTGGACTTGGGGAAAAACTGTTTTTT. Translated, it gives CASSPIGLGEKLFF.

This chain joins TRBV13 and TRBJ2-7; 8 positions agree with TRBD2. The J segment lost 5 bases and the V segment lost 3 bases, leaving 9 bases of the junction unmatched. The germline gives CDR1 PRHDT, CDR2 FYEKMQ (reference sequence). This CDR3 is built from 15 residues. CDR3 DNA sequence: TGTGCCAGCAGCTTGGGTCGCGGGAGGCCACACGAGCAGTACTTC. Its protein product is CASSLGRGRPHEQYF.